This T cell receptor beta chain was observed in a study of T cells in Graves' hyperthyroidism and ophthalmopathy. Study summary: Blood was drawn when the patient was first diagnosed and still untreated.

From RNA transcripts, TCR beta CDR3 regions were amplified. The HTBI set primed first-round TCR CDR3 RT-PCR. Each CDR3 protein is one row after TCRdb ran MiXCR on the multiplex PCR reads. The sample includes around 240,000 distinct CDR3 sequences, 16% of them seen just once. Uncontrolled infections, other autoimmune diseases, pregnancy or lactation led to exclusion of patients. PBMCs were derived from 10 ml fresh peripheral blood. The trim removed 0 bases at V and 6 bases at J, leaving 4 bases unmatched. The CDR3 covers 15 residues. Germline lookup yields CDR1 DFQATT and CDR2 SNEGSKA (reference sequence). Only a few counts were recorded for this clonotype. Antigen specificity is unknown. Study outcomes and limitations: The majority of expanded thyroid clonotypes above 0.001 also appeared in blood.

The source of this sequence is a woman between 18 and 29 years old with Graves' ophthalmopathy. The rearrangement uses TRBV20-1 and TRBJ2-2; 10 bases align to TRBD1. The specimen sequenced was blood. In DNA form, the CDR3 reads TGCAGTGCTAGAGATAGGACAGGGGGGGCCGGGGAGCTGTTTTTT. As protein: CSARDRTGGAGELFF.